This is a list of T cell receptor beta chains from one sample in a study of radiotherapy plus CTLA-4 blockade in lung cancer. The repertoire was sequenced with immunoSEQ multiplex PCR; TCRdb's copy has only in-frame clones and lacks some. The repertoire holds around 29,000 clones, with 75% to 90% as singletons. The specimen comprised peripheral blood, sampled from a patient treated with radiotherapy plus ipilimumab. All receptors come from a human donor with non-small cell lung cancer that progressed on radiotherapy plus ipilimumab. Both conserved end residues are part of each CDR3. A D gene is named only where the DNA matches it firmly. Size tells how often a clone was seen (once, few, many) or the class of an expanded clone, and some rows leave it out.

CDR3 protein: CSVSGTGGNDGYTF
CDR3 DNA: TGCAGCGTATCCGGGACAGGGGGTAACGATGGCTACACCTTC
clone size: NA
V gene: TRBV29-1
J gene: TRBJ1-2
D gene: TRBD1

CDR3 protein: CATSGGGQAYEKLFF
CDR3 DNA: TGTGCCACCAGCGGCGGGGGACAGGCTTACGAAAAACTGTTTTTT
clone size: NA
V gene: TRBV15
J gene: TRBJ1-4
D gene: TRBD1

CDR3 protein: CASSPAPGGTGELFF
CDR3 DNA: TGTGCCAGCTCACCAGCCCCTGGGGGGACCGGGGAGCTGTTTTTT
clone size: NA
V gene: TRBV18
J gene: TRBJ2-2
D gene: NA

CDR3 protein: CASSLTSGGAIETQYF
CDR3 DNA: TGTGCCAGTTCCCTGACAAGCGGGGGGGCTATAGAGACCCAGTACTTC
clone size: once
V gene: TRBV19
J gene: TRBJ2-5
D gene: TRBD2

CDR3 protein: CASSLAGSTDTQYF
CDR3 DNA: TGTGCCAGCAGCTTGGCGGGGAGCACAGATACGCAGTATTTT
clone size: NA
V gene: TRBV7-2
J gene: TRBJ2-3
D gene: NA

CDR3 protein: CASNPSDRGLVGTGELFF
CDR3 DNA: TGTGCCAGTAACCCTTCGGACAGGGGGCTGGTAGGGACCGGGGAGCTGTTTTTT
clone size: NA
V gene: TRBV19
J gene: TRBJ2-2
D gene: TRBD1

CDR3 protein: CASSIVGQGPTEAFF
CDR3 DNA: TGTGCCAGTAGTATAGTGGGACAGGGGCCCACTGAAGCTTTCTTT
clone size: NA
V gene: TRBV19
J gene: TRBJ1-1
D gene: TRBD1

CDR3 protein: CASSRGTLVHEQFF
CDR3 DNA: TGTGCCAGCAGCCGCGGGACTCTAGTCCATGAGCAGTTCTTC
clone size: NA
V gene: TRBV11-3
J gene: TRBJ2-1
D gene: NA

CDR3 protein: CASGPSSGDGKNIQYF
CDR3 DNA: TGCGCCAGCGGCCCTTCCTCAGGGGACGGAAAAAACATTCAGTACTTC
clone size: NA
V gene: TRBV5-1
J gene: TRBJ2-4
D gene: NA

CDR3 protein: CTSSYRTGGYGYTF
CDR3 DNA: TGTACCAGCAGTTACCGGACAGGGGGGTATGGCTACACCTTC
clone size: NA
V gene: TRBV6-5
J gene: TRBJ1-2
D gene: TRBD1

CDR3 protein: CASSQTSGGAYEQYF
CDR3 DNA: TGCGCCAGCAGCCAGACTAGCGGGGGGGCCTACGAGCAGTACTTC
clone size: NA
V gene: TRBV4-1
J gene: TRBJ2-7
D gene: TRBD2

CDR3 protein: CSVGRLAGVNEQFF
CDR3 DNA: TGCAGCGTTGGTCGGCTAGCGGGGGTCAATGAGCAGTTCTTC
clone size: NA
V gene: TRBV29-1
J gene: TRBJ2-1
D gene: TRBD2

CDR3 protein: CASSESWTGRDNNEQFF
CDR3 DNA: TGCGCCAGCAGTGAGTCCTGGACAGGGCGGGATAACAATGAGCAGTTCTTC
clone size: NA
V gene: TRBV10-1
J gene: TRBJ2-1
D gene: TRBD1

CDR3 protein: CASSVAPGQGPYEQYF
CDR3 DNA: TGTGCCAGCAGCGTAGCTCCGGGACAGGGTCCCTACGAGCAGTACTTC
clone size: few
V gene: TRBV9
J gene: TRBJ2-7
D gene: TRBD1

CDR3 protein: CASSPTLTGQETQYF
CDR3 DNA: TGTGCCAGCAGCCCAACACTGACAGGGCAAGAGACCCAGTACTTC
clone size: NA
V gene: TRBV7-3
J gene: TRBJ2-5
D gene: TRBD1

CDR3 protein: CASKPGQGIYEQFF
CDR3 DNA: TGTGCCAGCAAGCCGGGACAGGGTATCTATGAGCAGTTCTTC
clone size: NA
V gene: TRBV2
J gene: TRBJ2-1
D gene: TRBD1

CDR3 protein: CASTWNREGEKLFF
CDR3 DNA: TGTGCCAGCACCTGGAACAGGGAGGGCGAAAAACTGTTTTTT
clone size: NA
V gene: TRBV2
J gene: TRBJ1-4
D gene: NA

CDR3 protein: CASSQEFPGGFRTDTQYF
CDR3 DNA: TGCGCCAGCAGCCAAGAGTTTCCGGGGGGGTTCCGGACAGATACGCAGTATTTT
clone size: NA
V gene: TRBV4-3
J gene: TRBJ2-3
D gene: TRBD2

CDR3 protein: CASSLEGQGAREQYF
CDR3 DNA: TGCGCCAGCAGCCTGGAAGGACAGGGGGCCCGCGAGCAGTACTTC
clone size: NA
V gene: TRBV5-1
J gene: TRBJ2-7
D gene: TRBD1

CDR3 protein: CASRPGQPSSGANVLTF
CDR3 DNA: TGCGCCAGCCGACCGGGACAGCCTAGCTCTGGGGCCAACGTCCTGACTTTC
clone size: NA
V gene: TRBV5-1
J gene: TRBJ2-6
D gene: TRBD1

CDR3 protein: CASSLLRGRLNEQFF
CDR3 DNA: TGTGCCAGCAGCTTATTACGGGGTCGGCTCAATGAGCAGTTCTTC
clone size: NA
V gene: TRBV11-2
J gene: TRBJ2-1
D gene: NA

CDR3 protein: CASSPRDGEKLFF
CDR3 DNA: TGTGCCAGCAGCCCACGCGACGGGGAAAAACTGTTTTTT
clone size: NA
V gene: TRBV6-5
J gene: TRBJ1-4
D gene: NA

CDR3 protein: CASQLGGTQYF
CDR3 DNA: TGTGCCAGCCAATTAGGGGGTACGCAGTATTTT
clone size: NA
V gene: TRBV27
J gene: TRBJ2-3
D gene: NA

CDR3 protein: CASGDNNSPLHF
CDR3 DNA: TGTGCCAGCGGGGACAACAATTCACCCCTCCACTTT
clone size: once
V gene: TRBV7-2
J gene: TRBJ1-6
D gene: NA

CDR3 protein: CASSASGGNNEQFF
CDR3 DNA: TGTGCCAGCAGCGCATCAGGGGGGAACAATGAGCAGTTCTTC
clone size: NA
V gene: TRBV5-4
J gene: TRBJ2-1
D gene: NA

CDR3 protein: CASSLVGGGNYGYTF
CDR3 DNA: TGTGCCAGCAGCTTAGTGGGAGGGGGAAACTATGGCTACACCTTC
clone size: NA
V gene: TRBV7-8
J gene: TRBJ1-2
D gene: NA

CDR3 protein: CSVARDSSYEQYF
CDR3 DNA: TGCAGCGTTGCCCGGGACAGCTCCTACGAGCAGTACTTC
clone size: NA
V gene: TRBV29-1
J gene: TRBJ2-7
D gene: TRBD1

CDR3 protein: CASSGQDTEAFF
CDR3 DNA: TGTGCCAGTAGTGGGCAGGACACTGAAGCTTTCTTT
clone size: NA
V gene: TRBV19
J gene: TRBJ1-1
D gene: NA

CDR3 protein: CASSPLGTGSYNEQFF
CDR3 DNA: TGTGCCAGTAGTCCCCTAGGGACAGGGTCCTACAATGAGCAGTTCTTC
clone size: NA
V gene: TRBV19
J gene: TRBJ2-1
D gene: TRBD1

CDR3 protein: CASSQALAGDFYNEQFF
CDR3 DNA: TGCGCCAGCAGCCAAGCACTAGCGGGGGACTTCTACAATGAGCAGTTCTTC
clone size: NA
V gene: TRBV4-1
J gene: TRBJ2-1
D gene: TRBD2

CDR3 protein: CSVERTPYEQYF
CDR3 DNA: TGCAGCGTTGAACGTACACCCTACGAGCAGTACTTC
clone size: NA
V gene: TRBV29-1
J gene: TRBJ2-7
D gene: NA

CDR3 protein: CASGPRQQGEGTEAFF
CDR3 DNA: TGCGCCAGCGGGCCCCGGCAGCAGGGGGAAGGTACTGAAGCTTTCTTT
clone size: NA
V gene: TRBV5-1
J gene: TRBJ1-1
D gene: TRBD1

CDR3 protein: CASSYSGARTDTQYF
CDR3 DNA: TGTGCCAGCAGTTATAGCGGGGCGCGCACAGATACGCAGTATTTT
clone size: NA
V gene: TRBV6-5
J gene: TRBJ2-3
D gene: TRBD2

CDR3 protein: CASSIRGTGDNEQFF
CDR3 DNA: TGTGCCAGTAGTATAAGGGGGACAGGGGACAATGAGCAGTTCTTC
clone size: NA
V gene: TRBV19
J gene: TRBJ2-1
D gene: TRBD1

CDR3 protein: CASSQESGWWTEAFF
CDR3 DNA: TGTGCCAGCAGCCAAGAGTCGGGATGGTGGACTGAAGCTTTCTTT
clone size: NA
V gene: TRBV14
J gene: TRBJ1-1
D gene: NA

CDR3 protein: CASSFCAVETGILEQYF
CDR3 DNA: TGTGCCAGCAGTTTCTGCGCGGTGGAGACAGGGATTCTCGAGCAGTACTTC
clone size: NA
V gene: TRBV6-4
J gene: TRBJ2-7
D gene: TRBD1

CDR3 protein: CASSGRQGTTEAFF
CDR3 DNA: TGTGCCAGTAGTGGAAGACAGGGTACCACTGAAGCTTTCTTT
clone size: NA
V gene: TRBV19
J gene: TRBJ1-1
D gene: TRBD1

CDR3 protein: CASTQGHLSNQPQHF
CDR3 DNA: TGCGCCAGCACCCAGGGCCACCTTAGCAATCAGCCCCAGCATTTT
clone size: NA
V gene: TRBV4-1
J gene: TRBJ1-5
D gene: NA

CDR3 protein: CASSQDLSGDYGYTF
CDR3 DNA: TGTGCCAGCAGCCAAGATCTTTCAGGGGACTATGGCTACACCTTC
clone size: NA
V gene: TRBV14
J gene: TRBJ1-2
D gene: NA

CDR3 protein: CASSSIGTVSYEQYF
CDR3 DNA: TGTGCCAGCAGTTCCATTGGGACAGTCTCCTACGAGCAGTACTTC
clone size: few
V gene: TRBV6-5
J gene: TRBJ2-7
D gene: TRBD1

CDR3 protein: CASSETSGNEQFF
CDR3 DNA: TGTGCCAGCAGTGAAACTAGTGGCAATGAGCAGTTCTTC
clone size: NA
V gene: TRBV9
J gene: TRBJ2-1
D gene: NA

CDR3 protein: CASSSVPWEQFF
CDR3 DNA: TGTGCCAGCAGCTCGGTCCCGTGGGAGCAGTTCTTC
clone size: NA
V gene: TRBV13
J gene: TRBJ2-1
D gene: NA

CDR3 protein: CATSAQDGTYEQYF
CDR3 DNA: TGTGCCACCAGCGCACAGGACGGAACCTACGAGCAGTACTTC
clone size: NA
V gene: TRBV15
J gene: TRBJ2-7
D gene: NA

CDR3 protein: CASSPSYLAGTGTYNEQFF
CDR3 DNA: TGTGCCAGCAGCCCATCCTACCTAGCGGGAACGGGGACCTACAATGAGCAGTTCTTC
clone size: NA
V gene: TRBV11-3
J gene: TRBJ2-1
D gene: TRBD2

CDR3 protein: CASSTGTGNHEQYF
CDR3 DNA: TGTGCCAGCAGCACCGGGACAGGGAACCACGAGCAGTACTTC
clone size: NA
V gene: TRBV21-1
J gene: TRBJ2-7
D gene: NA

CDR3 protein: CASSDSPTGRWEQYF
CDR3 DNA: TGTGCCAGCAGTGATTCCCCTACGGGTAGGTGGGAGCAGTACTTC
clone size: NA
V gene: TRBV6-1
J gene: TRBJ2-7
D gene: NA

CDR3 protein: CASTQGNNSPLHF
CDR3 DNA: TGTGCCAGTACGCAGGGGAATAATTCACCCCTCCACTTT
clone size: NA
V gene: TRBV19
J gene: TRBJ1-6
D gene: NA

CDR3 protein: CASSSTSGGTSYNEQFF
CDR3 DNA: TGTGCCAGCAGCTCGACTAGCGGGGGAACCTCCTACAATGAGCAGTTCTTC
clone size: NA
V gene: TRBV7-2
J gene: TRBJ2-1
D gene: TRBD2

CDR3 protein: CASSGRQSNTEAFF
CDR3 DNA: TGCGCCAGCAGCGGGCGACAGTCGAACACTGAAGCTTTCTTT
clone size: NA
V gene: TRBV5-1
J gene: TRBJ1-1
D gene: NA

CDR3 protein: CASRGPGSGATGELFF
CDR3 DNA: TGTGCCAGTAGAGGACCGGGCTCAGGGGCTACCGGGGAGCTGTTTTTT
clone size: NA
V gene: TRBV19
J gene: TRBJ2-2
D gene: NA

CDR3 protein: CASSLAAYSGANVLTF
CDR3 DNA: TGTGCCAGCAGCTTAGCTGCCTACTCTGGGGCCAACGTCCTGACTTTC
clone size: once
V gene: TRBV11-1
J gene: TRBJ2-6
D gene: NA

CDR3 protein: CSVDLQANEQFF
CDR3 DNA: TGCAGCGTTGATCTTCAGGCAAATGAGCAGTTCTTC
clone size: NA
V gene: TRBV29-1
J gene: TRBJ2-1
D gene: NA

CDR3 protein: CASSVGLAETYEQYF
CDR3 DNA: TGTGCCAGCAGCGTAGGACTAGCGGAGACCTACGAGCAGTACTTC
clone size: NA
V gene: TRBV9
J gene: TRBJ2-7
D gene: TRBD2

CDR3 protein: CASSLGQASNQPQHF
CDR3 DNA: TGTGCCAGCAGCTTAGGACAGGCTAGCAATCAGCCCCAGCATTTT
clone size: NA
V gene: TRBV7-9
J gene: TRBJ1-5
D gene: NA

CDR3 protein: CATKNVGGASETQYF
CDR3 DNA: TGTGCCACCAAGAATGTAGGGGGGGCCTCAGAGACCCAGTACTTC
clone size: NA
V gene: TRBV19
J gene: TRBJ2-5
D gene: NA

CDR3 protein: CASRRENTEAFF
CDR3 DNA: TGTGCCAGCAGGCGGGAGAACACTGAAGCTTTCTTT
clone size: NA
V gene: TRBV6-4
J gene: TRBJ1-1
D gene: NA

CDR3 protein: CASTAGVRETQYF
CDR3 DNA: TGTGCCAGCACCGCAGGGGTGCGGGAGACCCAGTACTTC
clone size: NA
V gene: TRBV7-2
J gene: TRBJ2-5
D gene: NA